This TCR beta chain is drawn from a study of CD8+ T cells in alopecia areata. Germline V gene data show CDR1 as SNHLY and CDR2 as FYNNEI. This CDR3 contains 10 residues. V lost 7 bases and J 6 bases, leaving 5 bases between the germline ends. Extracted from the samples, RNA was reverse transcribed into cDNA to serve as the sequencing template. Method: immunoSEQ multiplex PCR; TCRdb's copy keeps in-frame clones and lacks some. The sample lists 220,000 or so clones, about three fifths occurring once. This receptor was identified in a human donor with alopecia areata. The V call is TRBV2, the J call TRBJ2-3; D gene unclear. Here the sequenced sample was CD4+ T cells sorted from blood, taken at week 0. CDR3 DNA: TGTGCCAGCACGGAGGATACGCAGTATTTT. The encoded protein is CASTEDTQYF.